This T cell receptor (beta chain) was profiled in a study of blood T cell repertoires in COVID-19. For the study at large: Samples came from the United States, Italy and Spain, spanning acute and convalescent COVID-19. Sources were T cells, B-cell-depleted T cells, or PBMCs; the material itself was cDNA or gDNA.

Original processing notes: Quantification of nucleated cells was approximated via reference gene primer amplification. This table comes from immunoSEQ multiplex PCR, and its TCRdb copy is limited to in-frame clones, with some not included. Clone size and the V and J calls come from that table; the DNA yielded D and trimming. The table shows some 110,000 clones, with about 91% occurring only once. Trimming cost V 4 bases and J 0 bases; bases outside gene matches: 11. The V gene's germline CDR1 is SNHLY and CDR2 FYNNEI. CDR3 size: 18 residues. This sequence originates from a human donor in a cohort sampled during active COVID-19. Source material: peripheral blood. V is TRBV2 and J is TRBJ1-5; 8 positions agree with TRBD1. For the CDR3, the DNA is TGTGCCAGCAGTGCGGGACCGACAGGGGAGCTTAGCAATCAGCCCCAGCATTTT. This encodes CASSAGPTGELSNQPQHF.